A selection of T cell receptor beta chains follows, all from one sample in a study of shared clonotypes between healthy human individuals. Only in-frame clones appear in the TCRdb table, and some are missing; sequencing was by immunoSEQ multiplex PCR. The sample holds about 2.4 million clones, 85% to 95% seen once. The sequenced sample was naive CD4+ T cells sorted from blood. The receptors stem from a young man in good health. The CDR3 runs from the conserved cysteine through the conserved F or W. Fields, in order: V gene, J gene, clone size, D gene, CDR3 DNA, CDR3 protein. The D gene is left open where the match is weak. Not all rows give a size; the values are once, few, many and, for expanded clones, a class.

TRBV7-9,TRBJ2-5,once,.,TGTGCCAGCAGCTTATTAGGACAGAAACAAGAGACCCAGTACTTC,CASSLLGQKQETQYF
TRBV11-3,TRBJ2-1,.,.,TGTGCCAGCAGCTGGGCACTCACCTCCTACAATGAGCAGTTCTTC,CASSWALTSYNEQFF
TRBV11-3,TRBJ1-3,once,.,TGTGCCAGCAGCTTGTTCTCTGGAAACACCATATATTTT,CASSLFSGNTIYF
TRBV4-1,TRBJ2-1,.,TRBD2,TGCGCCAGCAGCCAAGGATTACTAGCGGGGGTCGATGAGCAGTTCTTC,CASSQGLLAGVDEQFF
TRBV30,TRBJ1-1,.,TRBD1,TGTGCCTGGACTGGAGGGACAGCGAACACTGAAGCTTTCTTT,CAWTGGTANTEAFF
TRBV7-2,TRBJ2-1,.,.,TGTGCCAGCAGCCCAGTTCCCAACCGGGACCCCCGATTCTTC,CASSPVPNRDPRFF
TRBV18,TRBJ2-1,once,.,TGTGCCAGCTCCATCGACTATAACAATGAGCAGTTCTTC,CASSIDYNNEQFF
TRBV6-5,TRBJ2-5,once,TRBD2,TGTGCCAGCAGACCCAGCGGGAGGGGGAGAGAGACCCAGTACTTC,CASRPSGRGRETQYF
TRBV6-5,TRBJ1-4,.,TRBD1,TGTGCCAGCAGTACCGGACAGGGGAGGGAAAAACTGTTTTTT,CASSTGQGREKLFF
TRBV9,TRBJ2-1,.,TRBD1,TGTGCCAGCAGCGTACAAAGGACAGGGGAAATGGTGCAGTTCTTC,CASSVQRTGEMVQFF
TRBV7-9,TRBJ2-2,.,.,TGTGCCAGCAGCTTGGGGGATCCCGGGGAGCTGTTTTTT,CASSLGDPGELFF
TRBV6-5,TRBJ2-4,.,TRBD2,TGTGCCAGCAGTAACCTGGGGCGGGGGGAAAACATTCAGTACTTC,CASSNLGRGENIQYF
TRBV6-1,TRBJ2-1,.,.,TGTGCCAGCAGCAAAACTAGAATATCCTACAATGAGCAGTTCTTC,CASSKTRISYNEQFF
TRBV2,TRBJ2-7,.,TRBD1,TGTGCCAGCAGTGACTGGAGACAGGGGGCGGGTGAGCAGTACTTC,CASSDWRQGAGEQYF
TRBV5-4,TRBJ2-7,.,.,TGTGCCAGCAGCCTACTGGACATCTCCTACGAGCAGTACTTC,CASSLLDISYEQYF
TRBV9,TRBJ2-7,.,.,TGTGCCAGCAGCGCCGGACCCCCGGGGGTGTCCTACGAGCAGTACTTC,CASSAGPPGVSYEQYF
TRBV15,TRBJ1-3,.,.,TGTGCCACCAGCAGAGCTTCAGGGTCTGGAAACACCATATATTTT,CATSRASGSGNTIYF
TRBV4-1,TRBJ2-3,.,.,TGCGCCAGCAGCCACCCGGTTAGCACAGATACGCAGTATTTT,CASSHPVSTDTQYF
TRBV7-9,TRBJ2-1,.,TRBD2,TGTGCCAGCAGCTTCCCGGTTACTAGCGCTCAAGTGGGCAATGAGCAGTTCTTC,CASSFPVTSAQVGNEQFF
TRBV18,TRBJ2-3,.,.,TGTGCCAGCTCACCTATTTCCGGAGATACGCAGTATTTT,CASSPISGDTQYF
TRBV7-9,TRBJ1-1,.,.,TGTGCCAGCAGCTCCCCGCAAGCGACTGAAGCTTTCTTT,CASSSPQATEAFF
TRBV28,TRBJ1-2,.,.,TGTGCCAGCAGTCTGAGTGGGCCACCAAACTATGGCTACACCTTC,CASSLSGPPNYGYTF
TRBV6-6,TRBJ2-1,.,TRBD2,TGTGCCAGCAAAGGGACTAGCGGGGGGGCCGAGCAGTTCTTC,CASKGTSGGAEQFF
TRBV5-4,TRBJ2-7,.,TRBD2,TGTGCCAGCAGCTTGGAGGCTAGCGGGAGGTCGGGGGAGCAGTACTTC,CASSLEASGRSGEQYF
TRBV5-1,TRBJ1-3,.,TRBD1,TGCGCCAGCAGCCTAACAGGGGTCGACAATTTAGGCTCTGGAAACACCATATATTTT,CASSLTGVDNLGSGNTIYF
TRBV11-2,TRBJ2-5,.,.,TGTGCCAGCAGCAAACGACTCGCGACAGCGGAGTACCAAGAGACCCAGTACTTC,CASSKRLATAEYQETQYF
TRBV7-3,TRBJ2-2,.,.,TGTGCCAGCAGCGAGGTCCTTTGGACCGGGGAGCTGTTTTTT,CASSEVLWTGELFF
TRBV18,TRBJ2-1,.,TRBD2,TGTGCCAGCTCACCATTTAGCGGGAGCCCGAGACCCCAGTTCTTC,CASSPFSGSPRPQFF
TRBV7-2,TRBJ1-5,once,.,TGTGCCAGCAGCTTAGATCCAGGGTTCCTCAATCAGCCCCAGCATTTT,CASSLDPGFLNQPQHF
TRBV5-1,TRBJ2-1,.,.,TGCGCCAGCAGCTCAGGGGGACTAGGCAATGAGCAGTTCTTC,CASSSGGLGNEQFF
TRBV19,TRBJ2-5,once,.,TGTGCCAGTAGTATAGATCTAGTCAGGAAAAAGACCCAGTACTTC,CASSIDLVRKKTQYF
TRBV2,TRBJ1-5,.,.,TGTGCCAGCAGTGAATTCAGGAATCAGCCCCAGCATTTT,CASSEFRNQPQHF
TRBV4-1,TRBJ2-5,.,TRBD1,TGCGCCAGCAGCCAAGTGCCTAGGGGCAGGGGGCTTGGGGAGACCCAGTACTTC,CASSQVPRGRGLGETQYF
TRBV7-9,TRBJ2-2,.,TRBD2,TGTGCCAGCAGCGGAGGGACTAGCGGGAGTAACGGGGAGCTGTTTTTT,CASSGGTSGSNGELFF
TRBV6-5,TRBJ1-4,.,TRBD1,TGTGCCAGCAGTACAGGGGGGGTGAGTGAAAAACTGTTTTTT,CASSTGGVSEKLFF
TRBV5-6,TRBJ1-1,.,TRBD1,TGTGCCAGCAGCTTAGGACAGGGTGGGACTGAAGCTTTCTTT,CASSLGQGGTEAFF
TRBV19,TRBJ1-1,few,.,TGTGCCAGTAGTATAGAGGGGGAGGCTTTCTTT,CASSIEGEAFF
TRBV19,TRBJ1-2,.,.,TGTGCCAGTAGTATGATTGTCGATAGCCCTTATGGCTACACCTTC,CASSMIVDSPYGYTF
TRBV5-1,TRBJ1-2,.,.,TGCGCCAGCAGCTTGGATTCTCCTATCTATGGCTACACCTTC,CASSLDSPIYGYTF
TRBV27,TRBJ1-1,.,.,TGTGCCAGCAGTTCCCCGGGGACTGAAGCTTTCTTT,CASSSPGTEAFF
TRBV28,TRBJ2-5,.,TRBD1,TGTGCCACCCACCCCCCCACCCCCGGGACAGGGGGAGGTGAGACCCAGTACTTC,CATHPPTPGTGGGETQYF
TRBV9,TRBJ2-2,.,.,TGTGCCAGCAGCGTAGGACGGGAGTCCGGGGAGCTGTTTTTT,CASSVGRESGELFF
TRBV5-1,TRBJ1-1,.,.,TGCGCCAGCAGAACGGGCCCCCGGTCGGAAGCTTTCTTT,CASRTGPRSEAFF
TRBV7-2,TRBJ2-1,.,.,TGTGCCAGCAGCTTTACTAGATTTCGCAATGAGCAGTTCTTC,CASSFTRFRNEQFF
TRBV18,TRBJ1-4,.,.,TGTGCCAGCTCACCCTGGACAACAACTAATGAAAAACTGTTTTTT,CASSPWTTTNEKLFF
TRBV21-1,TRBJ2-1,.,.,TGTGCCAGCAGTAAAGGGGTGCTAGCGGGGGGATATTCCTACAATGAGCAGTTCTTC,CASSKGVLAGGYSYNEQFF